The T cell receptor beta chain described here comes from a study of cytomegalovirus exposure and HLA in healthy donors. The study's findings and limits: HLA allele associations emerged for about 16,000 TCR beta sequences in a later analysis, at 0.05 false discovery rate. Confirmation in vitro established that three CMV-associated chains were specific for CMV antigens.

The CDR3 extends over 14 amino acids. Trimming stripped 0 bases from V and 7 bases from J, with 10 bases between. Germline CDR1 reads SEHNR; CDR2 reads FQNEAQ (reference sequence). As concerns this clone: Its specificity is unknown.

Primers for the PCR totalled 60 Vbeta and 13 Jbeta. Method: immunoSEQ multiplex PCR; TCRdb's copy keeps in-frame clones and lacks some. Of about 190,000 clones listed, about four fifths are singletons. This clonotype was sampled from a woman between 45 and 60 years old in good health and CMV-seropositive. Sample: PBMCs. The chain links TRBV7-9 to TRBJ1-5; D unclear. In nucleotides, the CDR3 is TGTGCCAGCAGCTTAGCGCCGGGTAGCCAGCCCCAGCATTTT. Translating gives CASSLAPGSQPQHF. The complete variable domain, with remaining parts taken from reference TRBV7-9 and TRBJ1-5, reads DTGVSQNPRHKITKRGQNVTFRCDPISEHNRLYWYRQTLGQGPEFLTYFQNEAQLEKSRLLSDRFSAERPKGSFSTLEIQRTEQGDSAMYLCASSLAPGSQPQHFGDGTRLSIL.